This TCR beta chain was identified during a study of T cell responses to AZD1222 COVID-19 vaccine. Study overall: Timing groups of about 4 and about 12 weeks for second doses were pooled.

The CDR3 consists of 15 residues. The germline V gene has CDR1 KGHDR and CDR2 SFDVKD. V was shortened by 5 bases and J by 0 bases, with 7 bases between the two germline ends. In regard to this clone: The antigen remains undetermined.

Profiled with immunoSEQ multiplex PCR; TCRdb holds only in-frame clones, not every one. The data show approximately 140,000 clones, with around 94% seen just once and around 1.3% held by the top ten. Study-wide results and caveats: Repertoires in all cases were sampled only once the peak T cell response had passed. Vaccine-associated CD4 TCRs ranged over spike, dominating at 160-218 and 743-854. Clonal diversity was possibly underestimated; the donors were predominantly white British and more often female.

The rearrangement uses TRBV24-1 and TRBJ2-6; D remains ambiguous. The material sequenced was peripheral blood, taken on day 0 of AZD1222 vaccination. The sequence was obtained from an adult in good health. CDR3: CATSVRSSGANVLTF. CDR3 nucleotides: TGTGCCACCAGTGTGAGGAGCTCTGGGGCCAACGTCCTGACTTTC.